The present T cell receptor beta chain was sequenced within a study of Graves' ophthalmopathy and Graves' hyperthyroidism. Stable hyperthyroidism was defined by absence of ophthalmopathy within 18 months of follow-up. The authors diagnosed from clinical symptoms, serum thyroxine, TRAb, thyroid ultrasound and orbital computed tomography. As the template, RNA transcripts were used to amplify TCR beta CDR3 regions. Amplification began with first-round RT-PCR using HTBI primers, then second-round multiplex PCR was performed. A single record per CDR3 protein comes from TCRdb applying MiXCR to the multiplex PCR reads. Of a few hundred thousand distinct CDR3 sequences detected, 15% to 20% appear once; the ten largest clones hold 2% to 2.5%. This clonotype was recorded many times. Its antigen is as yet unknown. Trimming took 3 bases from V and 2 from J, leaving 4 bases between them. Germline V lookup: CDR1 MDHEN, CDR2 SYDVKM. CDR3 size: 13 residues.

Study observations and caveats: In blood appeared most of the expanded thyroid clonotypes whose frequency exceeded 0.001.

Sequenced material: peripheral blood. This rearrangement joins TRBV28 to TRBJ2-2; D is unclear. The sequence was collected from an adult woman with stable Graves' hyperthyroidism. CDR3 in amino acids: CASSFRNTGELFF. The CDR3, as DNA: TGTGCCAGCAGTTTTCGTAACACCGGGGAGCTGTTTTTT.